The 4 T cell receptor beta chains presented below share a single source sample, sequenced in a study of blood T cell repertoires in COVID-19. Profiling relied on immunoSEQ multiplex PCR, and the TCRdb table lists in-frame clones only, not all of them. The sample holds some 88,000 clones, less than 90% seen once. Sample: peripheral blood. The receptors come from a man in his sixties with acute or convalescent COVID-19.

The chain combines TRBV5-1 with TRBJ2-3, with a possible D match to TRBD2 (6 bases). This CDR3 is built from 14 residues. Germline-derived CDR1 and CDR2 are SGHRS and YFSETQ. Trimming left V 5 bases short and J 4 bases short, with 14 bases between. The chain's CDR3 is CASRPGLPPDTQYF. The CDR3 nucleotides read TGCGCCAGCAGACCGGGACTTCCGCCAGATACGCAGTATTTT. The whole variable domain, remainder taken from reference TRBV5-1 and TRBJ2-3, is KAGVTQTPRYLIKTRGQQVTLSCSPISGHRSVSWYQQTPGQGLQFLFEYFSETQRNKGNFPGRFSGRQFSNSRSEMNVSTLELGDSALYLCASRPGLPPDTQYFGPGTRLTVL.

This chain uses TRBV6-5 with TRBJ2-5; the D gene is possibly TRBD1 (5 bases). Trimming stripped 3 bases from V and 0 bases from J, with 8 bases between. The length of the CDR3 is 14 residues. Germline CDR1 is MNHEY and CDR2 is SVGAGI. CDR3 nucleotides: TGTGCCAGCAGTTATGACAGATACCAAGAGACCCAGTACTTC. Protein product: CASSYDRYQETQYF.

In nucleotides, the CDR3 is TGTGCCAGCAGCTTAGGTCACCTAGCGGGGCTCACCGGGGAGCTGTTTTTT. Amino acids: CASSLGHLAGLTGELFF. The rearrangement uses TRBV7-3 and TRBJ2-2, with TRBD2 identical over 9 bases. The CDR3 is 17 residues long. Trimming cost V 2 bases and J 4 bases; bases outside gene matches: 8. The germline gives CDR1 SGHTA, CDR2 FQGTGA. The complete variable domain, with remaining parts taken from reference TRBV7-3 and TRBJ2-2, reads GAGVSQTPSNKVTEKGKYVELRCDPISGHTALYWYRQSLGQGPEFLIYFQGTGAADDSGLPNDRFFAVRPEGSVSTLKIQRTERGDSAVYLCASSLGHLAGLTGELFFGEGSRLTVL.

The chain links TRBV28 to TRBJ2-4; possibly TRBD2 for D (6 bases). In germline, CDR1 is MDHEN, CDR2 SYDVKM. This CDR3 has 18 residues. The V and J ends lost 5 bases and 0 bases respectively, with 20 bases between them. The chain's CDR3 is CASSTIDGAGLAKNIQYF. The CDR3 DNA reads TGTGCCAGCAGTACGATAGACGGGGCGGGACTAGCCAAAAACATTCAGTACTTC.